The present T cell receptor (beta chain) was sequenced within a study of blood T cells in healthy people across ages. Broader study findings: Roughly linear age-related decline in beta diversity appeared, significant by age approximately 43. Higher diversity and more naive CD4+ cells were features of long-lived donors, compared to aged donors.

CDR3 length: 14 amino acids. The V segment lost 8 bases and the J segment 4 bases; nucleotides outside the gene matches: 7. CDR1 is MNHEY, CDR2 SMNVEV, per germline (reference sequence). Investigators took 8 to 10 milliliters of peripheral blood from every donor. This clonotype was recorded a few times. Its antigen is unknown. Together with a sample-barcoded 5' primer, a J-beta primer mix was included in a second PCR lasting about 6 to 12 cycles. A 12-random-nucleotide template-switch adaptor tagged each cDNA molecule. TCRdb reprocessed the 5' RACE reads with MiXCR, giving one entry per CDR3 protein. Among hundreds of thousands of distinct CDR3 sequences listed, roughly three fifths were seen once.

The chain couples TRBV27 to TRBJ2-3, with 9 bases lining up with TRBD1. Input material: blood. The TCR originated in a man between 35 and 55 years old in good health. The CDR3 sequence is CASHPGQGADTQYF. CDR3 coding DNA: TGTGCCAGCCATCCGGGACAGGGCGCAGATACGCAGTATTTT.